This T cell receptor (beta chain) was recovered during a study of T cell responses to AZD1222 COVID-19 vaccine. Across the whole study: Doses given second, at about 4 or about 12 weeks, were pooled.

V was clipped by 1 base and J by 2 bases; unmatched bases: 2. The CDR3 has 15 amino acids. Germline V lookup: CDR1 SGHTA, CDR2 FQGTGA. Data came from immunoSEQ multiplex PCR; TCRdb stores just in-frame clones and leaves some out. The table includes 65,000 to 95,000 clones, over 75% detected once. Overall study results and limits: Within unmutated variant regions lay the reported targets of nearly half of spike-specific TCRs. Seropositive AZD1222 recipients at baseline numbered only six or seven. Regions 160-218 and 743-854 dominated among vaccine-associated CD4 TCRs spanning spike.

This clone was counted between two and nine times. Antigen: not known. The source material was peripheral blood, sampled on day 0 of AZD1222 vaccination. The sequence was collected from an adult in good health. V gene TRBV7-3 combines with J gene TRBJ2-7; TRBD2 aligns across 10 bases. CDR3 nucleotide sequence: TGTGCCAGCAGCTTAATCAGCGGGGGGGCCTACGAGCAGTACTTC. It specifies CASSLISGGAYEQYF.